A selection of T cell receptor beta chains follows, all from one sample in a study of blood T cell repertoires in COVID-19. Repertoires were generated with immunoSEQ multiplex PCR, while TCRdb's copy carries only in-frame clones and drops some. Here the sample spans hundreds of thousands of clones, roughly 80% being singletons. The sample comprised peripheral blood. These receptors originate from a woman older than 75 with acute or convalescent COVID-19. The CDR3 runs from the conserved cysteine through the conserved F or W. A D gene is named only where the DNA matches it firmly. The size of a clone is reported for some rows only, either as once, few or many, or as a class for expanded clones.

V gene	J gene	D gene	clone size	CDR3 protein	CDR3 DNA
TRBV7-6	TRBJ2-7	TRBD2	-	CASSLEDSGGGSYEQYF	TGTGCCAGCAGCTTAGAGGATAGCGGGGGGGGTTCCTACGAGCAGTACTTC
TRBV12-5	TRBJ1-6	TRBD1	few	CASGLSGATGRNSPLHF	TGTGCTAGTGGTTTGTCGGGGGCGACAGGGAGGAATTCACCCCTCCACTTT
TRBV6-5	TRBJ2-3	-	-	CASSYSGAGTTDTQYF	TGTGCCAGCAGTTACTCGGGGGCAGGGACCACAGATACGCAGTATTTT
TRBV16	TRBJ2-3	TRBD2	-	CASSQSWASGGTDTQYF	TGTGCCAGCAGCCAATCGTGGGCTAGCGGGGGAACAGATACGCAGTATTTT
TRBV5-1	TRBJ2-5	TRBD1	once	CASSLWDSQETQYF	TGCGCCAGCAGCCTATGGGACAGCCAAGAGACCCAGTACTTC
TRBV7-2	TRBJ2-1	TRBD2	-	CASSYQGRAGGRNEQFF	TGTGCCAGCAGCTATCAAGGTCGGGCGGGGGGGCGAAATGAGCAGTTCTTC
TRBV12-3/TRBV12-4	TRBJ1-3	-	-	CACSVVSGNTIYF	TGTGCCTGCTCGGTGGTCTCTGGAAACACCATATATTTT
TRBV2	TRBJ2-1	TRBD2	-	CATSTSGGAGEQFF	TGTGCCACCTCCACTAGCGGGGGGGCCGGTGAGCAGTTCTTC
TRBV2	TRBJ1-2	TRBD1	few	CASAEDREGYTF	TGTGCCAGCGCCGAGGACAGGGAAGGCTACACCTTC
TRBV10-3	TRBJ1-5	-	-	CAISDLGPNQPQHF	TGTGCCATCAGTGATCTGGGGCCCAATCAGCCCCAGCATTTT
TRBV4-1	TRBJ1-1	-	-	CASSPGGGFGNTEAFF	TGCGCCAGCAGCCCTGGGGGAGGGTTCGGGAACACTGAAGCTTTCTTT
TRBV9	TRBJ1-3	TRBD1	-	CASSETGTLAGNTIYF	TGTGCCAGCAGCGAGACAGGGACTCTCGCCGGAAACACCATATATTTT
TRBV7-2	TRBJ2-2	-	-	CASSGSSTGELFF	TGTGCCAGCAGTGGTTCGAGCACCGGGGAGCTGTTTTTT
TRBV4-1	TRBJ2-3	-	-	CASSHETGNGLITDTQYF	TGCGCCAGCAGCCACGAAACAGGGAATGGGCTGATCACAGATACGCAGTATTTT
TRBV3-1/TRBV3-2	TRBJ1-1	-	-	CASSQDSQAGAFF	TGTGCCAGCAGCCAAGATAGTCAGGCAGGGGCTTTCTTT
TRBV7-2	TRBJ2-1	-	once	CASSLRWSLEQFF	TGTGCCAGCAGCCTCAGATGGTCCCTTGAGCAGTTCTTC
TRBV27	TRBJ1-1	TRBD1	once	CASRSGTGGRVNTEAFF	TGTGCCAGCAGGTCCGGGACAGGGGGAAGAGTGAACACTGAAGCTTTCTTT
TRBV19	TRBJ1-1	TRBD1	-	CASSVQGSTEAFF	TGTGCCAGTAGTGTACAGGGGAGCACTGAAGCTTTCTTT
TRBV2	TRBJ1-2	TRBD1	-	CASSEGTGGNYGYTF	TGTGCCAGCAGTGAAGGGACAGGGGGCAACTATGGCTACACCTTC
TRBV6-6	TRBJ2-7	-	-	CASRRDYYEQYF	TGTGCCAGCAGGAGGGATTACTACGAGCAGTACTTC
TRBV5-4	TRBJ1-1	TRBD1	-	CASRKDRGGGNTEAFF	TGTGCCAGCAGGAAGGACAGGGGAGGTGGGAACACTGAAGCTTTCTTT
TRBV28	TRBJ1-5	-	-	CASSSSLQPQHF	TGTGCCAGCAGTTCCTCCCTTCAGCCCCAGCATTTT
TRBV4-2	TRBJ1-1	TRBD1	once	CASSLGTGGKDTEAFF	TGTGCCAGCAGCCTCGGGACAGGGGGCAAGGACACTGAAGCTTTCTTT
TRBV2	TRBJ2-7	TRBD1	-	CASSVDRGRNEQYF	TGTGCCAGCAGTGTCGACAGGGGGAGGAACGAGCAGTACTTC
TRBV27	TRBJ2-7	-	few	CASSTSRGRGRYEQYF	TGTGCCAGCAGCACCTCTAGGGGCAGGGGACGCTACGAGCAGTACTTC
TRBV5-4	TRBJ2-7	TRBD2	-	CASSRGTSGGGFMREQYF	TGTGCCAGCAGCCGCGGGACTAGCGGGGGGGGGTTTATGAGGGAGCAGTACTTC
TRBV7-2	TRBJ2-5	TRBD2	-	CASSFRLAGVETQYF	TGTGCCAGCAGCTTTCGACTAGCGGGGGTAGAGACCCAGTACTTC
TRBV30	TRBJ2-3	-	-	CAWSNWQLSTDTQYF	TGTGCCTGGAGTAATTGGCAATTGAGCACAGATACGCAGTATTTT
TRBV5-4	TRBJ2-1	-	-	CASSTGQAANEQFF	TGTGCCAGCAGCACTGGCCAGGCCGCCAATGAGCAGTTCTTC
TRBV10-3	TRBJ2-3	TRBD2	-	CAISPSGGPDTQYF	TGTGCCATCAGCCCTAGCGGGGGGCCAGATACGCAGTATTTT
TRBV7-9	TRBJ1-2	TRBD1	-	CASNKQGANYGYTF	TGTGCCAGCAACAAACAGGGGGCGAACTATGGCTACACCTTC
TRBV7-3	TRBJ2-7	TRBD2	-	CASSLKGGRWRGAYEQYF	TGTGCCAGCAGCTTAAAGGGAGGGCGATGGCGGGGCGCCTACGAGCAGTACTTC
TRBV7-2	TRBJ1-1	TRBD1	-	CASSRGQGNTEAFF	TGTGCCAGCAGCAGAGGACAGGGGAACACTGAAGCTTTCTTT
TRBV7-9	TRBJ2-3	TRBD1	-	CASSLGQGATDTQYF	TGTGCCAGCAGCTTAGGACAGGGGGCAACAGATACGCAGTATTTT
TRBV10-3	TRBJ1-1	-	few	CATGSRGLYTEAFF	TGTGCCACCGGCTCGCGGGGATTGTACACTGAAGCTTTCTTT
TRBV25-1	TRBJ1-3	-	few	CASSEFTGRPGNTIYF	TGTGCCAGCAGTGAATTTACGGGGAGACCTGGAAACACCATATATTTT
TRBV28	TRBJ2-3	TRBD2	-	CASSGQGGLAGTYTDTQYF	TGTGCCAGCAGCGGACAGGGCGGACTAGCGGGGACCTACACAGATACGCAGTATTTT
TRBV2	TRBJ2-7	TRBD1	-	CASSEALSGTGWDEQYF	TGTGCCAGCAGTGAAGCACTGTCCGGGACAGGGTGGGACGAGCAGTACTTC
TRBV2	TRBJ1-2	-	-	CASGLGLSYGYTF	TGTGCCAGCGGGCTGGGACTGAGCTATGGCTACACCTTC
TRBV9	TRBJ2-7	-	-	CASSPTPGAYEQYF	TGTGCCAGCAGCCCAACTCCCGGAGCGTACGAGCAGTACTTC
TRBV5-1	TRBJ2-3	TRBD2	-	CASSLVGLAGGPIDTQYF	TGCGCCAGCAGCTTGGTTGGACTAGCGGGGGGGCCAATAGATACGCAGTATTTT
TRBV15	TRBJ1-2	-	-	CATSRDLVQYYGYTF	TGTGCCACCAGCAGAGATTTGGTGCAGTACTATGGCTACACCTTC
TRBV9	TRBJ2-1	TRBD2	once	CASSVSGASGYNEQFF	TGTGCCAGCAGCGTTTCCGGGGCTAGCGGCTACAATGAGCAGTTCTTC
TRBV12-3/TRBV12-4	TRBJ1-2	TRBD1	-	CASRGQDYGYTF	TGTGCTTCCAGGGGGCAGGATTATGGCTACACCTTC
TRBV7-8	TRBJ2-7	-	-	CASSRTDSYEQYF	TGTGCCAGCAGCCGGACAGACTCCTACGAGCAGTACTTC
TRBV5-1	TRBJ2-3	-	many	CASSLEGLTTDTQYF	TGCGCCAGCAGCTTAGAGGGACTGACCACAGATACGCAGTATTTT
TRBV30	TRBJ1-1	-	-	CAWENTAGTEAFF	TGTGCCTGGGAAAACACAGCGGGAACTGAAGCTTTCTTT
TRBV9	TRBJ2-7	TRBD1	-	CASSPQAGTGGDEQYF	TGTGCCAGCAGCCCCCAGGCGGGGACAGGAGGCGACGAGCAGTACTTC
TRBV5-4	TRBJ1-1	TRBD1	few	CASSSNRGNTEAFF	TGTGCCAGCAGCTCGAACAGGGGGAACACTGAAGCTTTCTTT
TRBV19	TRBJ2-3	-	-	CASSGSGLTDTQYF	TGTGCCAGTAGTGGGTCAGGGCTCACAGATACGCAGTATTTT
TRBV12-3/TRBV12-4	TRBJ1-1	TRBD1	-	CASRTGANTEAFF	TGTGCCAGCAGAACAGGGGCCAATACTGAAGCTTTCTTT
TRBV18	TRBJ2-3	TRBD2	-	CASSPGLAGITDTQYF	TGTGCCAGCTCACCAGGACTAGCGGGGATCACAGATACGCAGTATTTT
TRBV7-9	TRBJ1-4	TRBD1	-	CASSPPGQGEKLFF	TGTGCCAGCAGCCCTCCGGGACAGGGTGAAAAACTGTTTTTT
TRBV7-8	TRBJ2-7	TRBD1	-	CASSLGTGVYEQYF	TGTGCCAGCAGCTTAGGAACAGGGGTCTACGAGCAGTACTTC
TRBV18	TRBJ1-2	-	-	CASSPDGNYGYTF	TGTGCCAGCTCACCAGACGGGAACTATGGCTACACCTTC